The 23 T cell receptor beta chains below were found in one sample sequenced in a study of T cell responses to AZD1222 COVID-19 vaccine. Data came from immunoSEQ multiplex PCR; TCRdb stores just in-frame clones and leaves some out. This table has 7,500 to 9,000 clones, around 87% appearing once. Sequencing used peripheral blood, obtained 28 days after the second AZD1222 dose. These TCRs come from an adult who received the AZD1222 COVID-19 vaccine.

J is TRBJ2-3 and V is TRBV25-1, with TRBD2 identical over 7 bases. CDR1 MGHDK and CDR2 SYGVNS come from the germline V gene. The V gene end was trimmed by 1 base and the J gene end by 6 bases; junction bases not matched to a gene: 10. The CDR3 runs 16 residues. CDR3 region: CASSEWAASGLDTQYF. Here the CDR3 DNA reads TGTGCCAGCAGTGAATGGGCGGCTAGCGGTCTGGATACGCAGTATTTT.

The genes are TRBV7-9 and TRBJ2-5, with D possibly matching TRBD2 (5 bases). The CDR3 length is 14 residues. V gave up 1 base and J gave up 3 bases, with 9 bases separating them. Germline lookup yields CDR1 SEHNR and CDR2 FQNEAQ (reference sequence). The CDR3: CASSLEAEEETQYF. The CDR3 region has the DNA TGTGCCAGCAGCTTAGAAGCGGAGGAAGAGACCCAGTACTTC.

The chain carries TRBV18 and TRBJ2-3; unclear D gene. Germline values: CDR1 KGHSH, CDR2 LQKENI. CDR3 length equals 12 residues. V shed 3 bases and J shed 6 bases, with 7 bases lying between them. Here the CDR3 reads CASSPTEDTQYF. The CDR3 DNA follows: TGTGCCAGCTCACCTACGGAGGATACGCAGTATTTT. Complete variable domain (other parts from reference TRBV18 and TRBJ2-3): NAGVMQNPRHLVRRRGQEARLRCSPMKGHSHVYWYRQLPEEGLKFMVYLQKENIIDESGMPKERFSAEFPKEGPSILRIQQVVRGDSAAYFCASSPTEDTQYFGPGTRLTVL.

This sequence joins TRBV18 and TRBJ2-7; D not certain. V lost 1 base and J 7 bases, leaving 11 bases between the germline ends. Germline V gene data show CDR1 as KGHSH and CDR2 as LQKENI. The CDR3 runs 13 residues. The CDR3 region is CASSPLRGDEQYF. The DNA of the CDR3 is TGTGCCAGCTCACCACTAAGAGGCGATGAGCAGTACTTC.

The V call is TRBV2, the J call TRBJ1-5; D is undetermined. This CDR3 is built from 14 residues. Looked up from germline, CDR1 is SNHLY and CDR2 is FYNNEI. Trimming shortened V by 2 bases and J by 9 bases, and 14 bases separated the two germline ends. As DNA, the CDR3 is TGTGCCAGCAGTGAAAGGGAGGTGGGTCCGCCCCAGCATTTT. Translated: CASSEREVGPPQHF.

CDR3 in DNA: TGCGCCAGCAACACCGGACTAGCCCCCATCAATGAGCAGTTCTTC. The encoded protein is CASNTGLAPINEQFF. This chain uses TRBV5-1 with TRBJ2-1; TRBD2 matches 8 bases. V lost 6 bases, J lost 6 bases, and 11 bases stayed unmatched. The CDR3 has 15 residues. The germline gives CDR1 SGHRS, CDR2 YFSETQ.

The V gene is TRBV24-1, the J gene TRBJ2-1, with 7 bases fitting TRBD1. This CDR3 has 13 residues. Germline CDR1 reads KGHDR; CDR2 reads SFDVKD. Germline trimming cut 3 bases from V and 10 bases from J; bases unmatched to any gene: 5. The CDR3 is CATSDQGDREQFF. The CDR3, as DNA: TGTGCCACCAGTGATCAGGGGGATCGGGAGCAGTTCTTC.

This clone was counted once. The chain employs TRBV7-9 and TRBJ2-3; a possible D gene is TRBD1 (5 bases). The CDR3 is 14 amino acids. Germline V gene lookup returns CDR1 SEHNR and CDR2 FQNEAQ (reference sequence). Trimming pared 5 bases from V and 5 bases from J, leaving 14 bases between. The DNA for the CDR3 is TGTGCCAGCAGCCTAAGCCAGGGTGTAGATACGCAGTATTTT. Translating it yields CASSLSQGVDTQYF.

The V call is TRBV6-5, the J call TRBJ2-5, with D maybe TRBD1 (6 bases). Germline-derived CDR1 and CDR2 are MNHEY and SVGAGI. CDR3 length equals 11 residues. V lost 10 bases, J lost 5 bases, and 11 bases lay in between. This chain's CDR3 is CATERGETQYF. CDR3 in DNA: TGTGCCACCGAAAGGGGGGAGACCCAGTACTTC.

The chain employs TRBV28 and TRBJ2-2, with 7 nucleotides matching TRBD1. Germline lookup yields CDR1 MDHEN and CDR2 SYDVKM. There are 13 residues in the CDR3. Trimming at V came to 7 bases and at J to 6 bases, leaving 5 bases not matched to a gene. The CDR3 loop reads CASTQGVPGELFF. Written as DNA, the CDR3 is TGTGCCAGCACTCAGGGGGTTCCCGGGGAGCTGTTTTTT.

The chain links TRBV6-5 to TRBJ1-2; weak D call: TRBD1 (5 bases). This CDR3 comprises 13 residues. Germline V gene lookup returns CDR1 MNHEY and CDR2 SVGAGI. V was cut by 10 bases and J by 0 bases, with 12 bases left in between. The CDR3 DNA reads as TGTGCCACCCGACAGACTGCTAACTATGGCTACACCTTC. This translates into CATRQTANYGYTF.

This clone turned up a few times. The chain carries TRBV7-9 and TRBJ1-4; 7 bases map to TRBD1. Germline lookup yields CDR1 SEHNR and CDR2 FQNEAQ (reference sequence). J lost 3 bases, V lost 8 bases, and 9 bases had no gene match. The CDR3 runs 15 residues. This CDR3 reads CASSTGISANEKLFF. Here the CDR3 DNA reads TGTGCCAGCTCGACAGGGATTAGCGCTAATGAAAAACTGTTTTTT.

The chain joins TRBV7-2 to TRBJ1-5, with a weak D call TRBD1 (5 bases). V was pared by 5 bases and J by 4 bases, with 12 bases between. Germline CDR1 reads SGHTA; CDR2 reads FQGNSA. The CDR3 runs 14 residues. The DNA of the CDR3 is TGTGCCAGCAGCCCGGGGCTGGGTAATCAGCCCCAGCATTTT. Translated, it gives CASSPGLGNQPQHF.

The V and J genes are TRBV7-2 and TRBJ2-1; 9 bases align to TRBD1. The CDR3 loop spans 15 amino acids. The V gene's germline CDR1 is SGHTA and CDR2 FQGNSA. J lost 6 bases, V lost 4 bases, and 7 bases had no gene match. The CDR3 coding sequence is TGTGCCAGCAGCTCGACAGGGGGGCCATTCAATGAGCAGTTCTTC. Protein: CASSSTGGPFNEQFF. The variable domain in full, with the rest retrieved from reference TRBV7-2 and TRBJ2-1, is GAGVSQSPSNKVTEKGKDVELRCDPISGHTALYWYRQSLGQGLEFLIYFQGNSAPDKSGLPSDRFSAERTGGSVSTLTIQRTQQEDSAVYLCASSSTGGPFNEQFFGPGTRLTVL.

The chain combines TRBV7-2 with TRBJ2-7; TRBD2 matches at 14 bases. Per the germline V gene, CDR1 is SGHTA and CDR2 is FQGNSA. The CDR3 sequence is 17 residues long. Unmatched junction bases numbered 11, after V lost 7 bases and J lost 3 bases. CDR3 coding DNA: TGTGCCAGCACCCATGGACTAGCGGGAGGTGGGGGCTACGAGCAGTACTTC. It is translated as CASTHGLAGGGGYEQYF.

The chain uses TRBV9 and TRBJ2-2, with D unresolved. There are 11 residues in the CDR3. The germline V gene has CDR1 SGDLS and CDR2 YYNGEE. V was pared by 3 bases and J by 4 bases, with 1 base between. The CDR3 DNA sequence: TGTGCCAGCAGCGCCACCGGGGAGCTGTTTTTT. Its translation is CASSATGELFF.

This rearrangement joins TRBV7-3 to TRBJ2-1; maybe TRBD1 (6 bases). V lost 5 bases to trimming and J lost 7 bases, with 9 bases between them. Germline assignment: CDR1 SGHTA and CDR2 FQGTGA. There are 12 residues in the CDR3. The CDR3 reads CASSHGQNEQFF. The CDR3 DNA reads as TGTGCCAGCAGCCACGGACAGAATGAGCAGTTCTTC.

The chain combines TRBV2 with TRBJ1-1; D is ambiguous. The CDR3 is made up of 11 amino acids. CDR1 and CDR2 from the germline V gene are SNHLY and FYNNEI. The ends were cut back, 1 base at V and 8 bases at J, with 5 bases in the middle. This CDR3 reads CASSEGWEAFF. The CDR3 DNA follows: TGTGCCAGCAGTGAAGGATGGGAAGCTTTCTTT.

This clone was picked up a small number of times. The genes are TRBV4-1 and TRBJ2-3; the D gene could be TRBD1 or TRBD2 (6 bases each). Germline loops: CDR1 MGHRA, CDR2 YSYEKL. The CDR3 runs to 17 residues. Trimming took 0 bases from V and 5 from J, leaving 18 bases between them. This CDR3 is CASSQDPTGGAVDTQYF. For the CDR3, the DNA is TGCGCCAGCAGCCAAGACCCCACCGGGGGCGCCGTAGATACGCAGTATTTT.

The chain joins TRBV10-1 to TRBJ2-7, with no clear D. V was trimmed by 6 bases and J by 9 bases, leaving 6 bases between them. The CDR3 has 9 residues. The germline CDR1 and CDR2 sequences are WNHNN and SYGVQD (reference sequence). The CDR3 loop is CASRVWQYF. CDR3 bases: TGCGCCAGCAGGGTGTGGCAGTACTTC.

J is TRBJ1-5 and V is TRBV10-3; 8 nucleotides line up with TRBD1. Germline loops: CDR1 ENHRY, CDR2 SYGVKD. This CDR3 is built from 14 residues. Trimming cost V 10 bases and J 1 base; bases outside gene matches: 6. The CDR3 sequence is CATHGTGSNQPQHF. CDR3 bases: TGTGCCACCCACGGGACAGGAAGCAATCAGCCCCAGCATTTT.

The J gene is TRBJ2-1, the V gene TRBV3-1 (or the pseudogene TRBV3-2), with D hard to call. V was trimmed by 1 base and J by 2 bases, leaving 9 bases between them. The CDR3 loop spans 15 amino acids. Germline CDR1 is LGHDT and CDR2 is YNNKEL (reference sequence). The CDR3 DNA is TGTGCCAGCAGCCAAGTCCCCCACCCCTACAATGAGCAGTTCTTC. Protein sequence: CASSQVPHPYNEQFF.

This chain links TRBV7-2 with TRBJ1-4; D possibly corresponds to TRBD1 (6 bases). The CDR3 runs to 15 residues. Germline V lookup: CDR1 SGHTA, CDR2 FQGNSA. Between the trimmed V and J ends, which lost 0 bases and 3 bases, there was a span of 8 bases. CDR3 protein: CASSLAAGANEKLFF. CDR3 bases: TGTGCCAGCAGCTTAGCGGCAGGGGCTAATGAAAAACTGTTTTTT.